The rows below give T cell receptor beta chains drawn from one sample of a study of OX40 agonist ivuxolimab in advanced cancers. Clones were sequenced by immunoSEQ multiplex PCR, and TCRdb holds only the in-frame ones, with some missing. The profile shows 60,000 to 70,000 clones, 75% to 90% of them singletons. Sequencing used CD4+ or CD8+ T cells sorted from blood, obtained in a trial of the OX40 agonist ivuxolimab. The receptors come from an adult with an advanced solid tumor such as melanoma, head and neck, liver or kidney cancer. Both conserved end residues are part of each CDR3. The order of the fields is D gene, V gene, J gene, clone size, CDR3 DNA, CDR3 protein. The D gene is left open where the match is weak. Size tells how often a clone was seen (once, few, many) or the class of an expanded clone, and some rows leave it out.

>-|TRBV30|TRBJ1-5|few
TGTGCCTGGAGCGAAGCGGCAACCAATCAGCCCCAGCATTTT
CAWSEAATNQPQHF
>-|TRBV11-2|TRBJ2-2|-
TGTGCCAGCAGCTGGGCTACCGGGGAGCTGTTTTTT
CASSWATGELFF
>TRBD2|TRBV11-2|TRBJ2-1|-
TGTGCCAGCAGCAAAAGTGGGCCCCGGACTAGCGGGGGCGGGGAGCAGTTCTTC
CASSKSGPRTSGGGEQFF
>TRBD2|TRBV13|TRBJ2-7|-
TGTGCCAGCAGCCCTGGGACTAGCGGGACTTACGAGCAGTACTTC
CASSPGTSGTYEQYF
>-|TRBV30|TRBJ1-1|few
TGTGCCTGGAGTGTATATGCCGGAGGCGCTGAAGCTTTCTTT
CAWSVYAGGAEAFF
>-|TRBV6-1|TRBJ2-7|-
TGTGCCAGCAGGATGGGAACCTCCTACGAGCAGTACTTC
CASRMGTSYEQYF
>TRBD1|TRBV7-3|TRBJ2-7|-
TGTGCCAGCAGCTCAGGGACAGCGAGCTCCTACGAGCAGTACTTC
CASSSGTASSYEQYF
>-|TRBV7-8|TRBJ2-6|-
TGTGCCAGCAGCTACAGGGCCTCTGGGGCCAACGTCCTGACTTTC
CASSYRASGANVLTF
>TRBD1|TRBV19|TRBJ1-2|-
TGTGCCAGTAGCAATCACTTTGACAGGGGGAGGAGCTATGGCTACACCTTC
CASSNHFDRGRSYGYTF
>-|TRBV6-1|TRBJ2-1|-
TGTGCCACCTCCAGACGCAATGAGCAGTTCTTC
CATSRRNEQFF
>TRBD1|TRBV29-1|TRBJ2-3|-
TGCAGCGTTGAAGCGGGACAGGGTGGGGGCACAGATACGCAGTATTTT
CSVEAGQGGGTDTQYF
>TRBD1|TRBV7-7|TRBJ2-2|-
TGTGCCAGCAGCAAGGACAGGGCCACTTTGGCCGGGGAGCTGTTTTTT
CASSKDRATLAGELFF
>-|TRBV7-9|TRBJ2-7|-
TGTGCCAGCAGCTTAGGAACGACAGAGCAGTACTTC
CASSLGTTEQYF
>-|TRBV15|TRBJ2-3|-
TGTGCCACCAGCAGAGAGGGGACCACAGATACGCAGTATTTT
CATSREGTTDTQYF
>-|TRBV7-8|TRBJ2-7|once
TGTGCCAGCAGCATAACCTACGAGCAGTACTTC
CASSITYEQYF
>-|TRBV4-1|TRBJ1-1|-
TGCGCCAGCGGGGGCACTGAAGCTTTCTTT
CASGGTEAFF
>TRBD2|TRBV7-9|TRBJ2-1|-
TGTGCCAGCAGCCCAACTAGCGGGGGGAATGAGCAGTTCTTC
CASSPTSGGNEQFF
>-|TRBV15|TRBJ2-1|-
TGTGCCACCAGCAGAGAGGCCGGGGGCTTAGCGGACTATAACAATGAGCAGTTCTTC
CATSREAGGLADYNNEQFF
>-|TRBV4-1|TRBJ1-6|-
TGCGCCAGCAGCCAAGAAGGGGGAAACTATAATTCACCCCTCCACTTT
CASSQEGGNYNSPLHF
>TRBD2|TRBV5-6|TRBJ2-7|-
TGTGCCAGCAGCCTCTGGGACTACTACGAGCAGTACTTC
CASSLWDYYEQYF
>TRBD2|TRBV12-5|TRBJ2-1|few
TGTGCTAGTGGTTTGGGGACTAGCGGGAGTTCCTACAATGAGCAGTTCTTC
CASGLGTSGSSYNEQFF
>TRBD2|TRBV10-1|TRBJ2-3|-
TGCGCCAGCAGTGTCAGTAGCGGGAGCTCGGATACGCAGTATTTT
CASSVSSGSSDTQYF
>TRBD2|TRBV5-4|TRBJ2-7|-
TGTGCCAGCAGCTTATTTGGCGCGCTAGCGGGAGGTCCCTACGAGCAGTACTTC
CASSLFGALAGGPYEQYF
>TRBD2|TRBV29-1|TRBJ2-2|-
TGCAGCGTAGAAACCACTAGCGGGAGGAACACCGGGGAGCTGTTTTTT
CSVETTSGRNTGELFF
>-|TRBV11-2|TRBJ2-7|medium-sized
TGTGCCAGCAGCCCTCCCACGGACGAGCAGTACTTC
CASSPPTDEQYF
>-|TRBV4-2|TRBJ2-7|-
TGTGCCAGCAGCCAAGAGGGTGACGGGGGTTATTACGAGCAGTACTTC
CASSQEGDGGYYEQYF
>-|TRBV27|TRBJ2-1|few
TGTGCCAGCAGTCCACAGGGCGGTGAGCAGTTCTTC
CASSPQGGEQFF
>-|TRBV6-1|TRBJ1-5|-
TGTGCCAGCAGTGAATGGGTGGATCAGCCCCAGCATTTT
CASSEWVDQPQHF
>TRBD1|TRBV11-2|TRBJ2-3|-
TGTGCCAGCAGCTGGGGACAGGGAACGACGCAGTATTTT
CASSWGQGTTQYF
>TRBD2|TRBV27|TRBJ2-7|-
TGTGCCACCCGGGGGGGTTACGAGCAGTACTTC
CATRGGYEQYF
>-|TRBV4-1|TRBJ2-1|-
TGCGCCAGCAGCCCCCGGGACGGTACCTACAATGAGCAGTTCTTC
CASSPRDGTYNEQFF
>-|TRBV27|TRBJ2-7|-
TGTGCCAGCAGTTGGGCGGGAATGAACTACGAGCAGTACTTC
CASSWAGMNYEQYF
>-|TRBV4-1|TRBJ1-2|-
TGCGCCAGCAGCCAAGAGGGGAGCTATGGCTACACCTTC
CASSQEGSYGYTF
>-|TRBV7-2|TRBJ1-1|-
TGTGCCAGCAGCTTAGTAGAGATGGGTACTGAAGCTTTCTTT
CASSLVEMGTEAFF
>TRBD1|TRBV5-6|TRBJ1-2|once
TGTGCCAGCAGCTTGGCGGGACAGCTATATGGCTACACCTTC
CASSLAGQLYGYTF
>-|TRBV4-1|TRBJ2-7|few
TGCGCCAGCAGCCAAGATAGGGGGTACGAGCAGTACTTC
CASSQDRGYEQYF
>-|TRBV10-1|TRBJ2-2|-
TGCGCCAGCAGTGAGTATTGGACAGAGAACACCGGGGAGCTGTTTTTT
CASSEYWTENTGELFF
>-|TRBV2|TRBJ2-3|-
TGTGCCAGCAGTGATGAGATAGATACGCAGTATTTT
CASSDEIDTQYF
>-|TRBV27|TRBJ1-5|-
TGTGCCAGCAGATTGGTACCGGGGGATAGCAATCAGCCCCAGCATTTT
CASRLVPGDSNQPQHF
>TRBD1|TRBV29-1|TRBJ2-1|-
TGCAGCGTTGAACGAGGCGGGGACAGGGATCTCAATGAGCAGTTCTTC
CSVERGGDRDLNEQFF
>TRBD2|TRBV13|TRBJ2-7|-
TGTGCCAGCAGCCCACCCCGCCCCCAACTAGCGGGCGTCTCCTACGAGCAGTACTTC
CASSPPRPQLAGVSYEQYF
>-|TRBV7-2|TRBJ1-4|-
TGTGCCAGCAGCTTAAGATCAGGATTGGGGGAGGAAAAACTGTTTTTT
CASSLRSGLGEEKLFF
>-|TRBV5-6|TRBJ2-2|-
TGTGCCAGCACCGAAACAGGAGACACCGGGGAGCTGTTTTTT
CASTETGDTGELFF
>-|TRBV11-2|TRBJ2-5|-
TGTGCCAGCAGCTTAGTTGGGGGGGGCCCAGAGACCCAGTACTTC
CASSLVGGGPETQYF
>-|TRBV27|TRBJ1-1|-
TGTGCCAGCAGTTTGGCTCAGGGTTGGACTGAAGCTTTCTTT
CASSLAQGWTEAFF
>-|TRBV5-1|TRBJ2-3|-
TGCGCCAGCAGCTTACGACAGGAAGACACAGATACGCAGTATTTT
CASSLRQEDTDTQYF
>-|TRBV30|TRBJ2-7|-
TGTGCCTGGAGCGAAAACCCGGGCTACGAGCAGTACTTC
CAWSENPGYEQYF
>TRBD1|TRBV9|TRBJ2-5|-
TGTGCCAGCAGCTCGGGACAGACCCAAGAGACCCAGTACTTC
CASSSGQTQETQYF
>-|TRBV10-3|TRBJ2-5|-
TGTGCCACCTTGGAGGAGTCTCTTCAGACCCAGTACTTC
CATLEESLQTQYF